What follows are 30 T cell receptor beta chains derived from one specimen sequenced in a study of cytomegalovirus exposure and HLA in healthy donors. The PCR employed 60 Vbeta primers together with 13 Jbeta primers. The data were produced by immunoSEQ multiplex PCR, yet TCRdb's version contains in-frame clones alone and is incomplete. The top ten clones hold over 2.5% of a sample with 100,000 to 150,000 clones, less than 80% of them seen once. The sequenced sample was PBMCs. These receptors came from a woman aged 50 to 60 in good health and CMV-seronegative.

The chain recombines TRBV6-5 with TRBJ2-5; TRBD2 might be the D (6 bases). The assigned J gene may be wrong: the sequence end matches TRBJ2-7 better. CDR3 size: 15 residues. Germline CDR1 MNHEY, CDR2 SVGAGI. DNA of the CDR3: TGTGCCAGCCGATCCGGCGGAGGGAATGGGTACGAGCAGTACTTC. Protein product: CASRSGGGNGYEQYF.

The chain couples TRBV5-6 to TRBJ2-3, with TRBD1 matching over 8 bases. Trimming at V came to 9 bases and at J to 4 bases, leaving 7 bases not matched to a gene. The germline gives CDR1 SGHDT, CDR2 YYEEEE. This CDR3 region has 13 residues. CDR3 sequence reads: CATTTGVADTQYF. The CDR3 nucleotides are TGTGCCACTACGACAGGGGTTGCAGATACGCAGTATTTT.

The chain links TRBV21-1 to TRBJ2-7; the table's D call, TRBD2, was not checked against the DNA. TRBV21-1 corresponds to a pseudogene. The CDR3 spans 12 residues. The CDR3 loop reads CASREGFREQYF. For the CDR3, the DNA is TGTGCCAGCAGAGAGGGCTTTAGGGAGCAGTACTTC.

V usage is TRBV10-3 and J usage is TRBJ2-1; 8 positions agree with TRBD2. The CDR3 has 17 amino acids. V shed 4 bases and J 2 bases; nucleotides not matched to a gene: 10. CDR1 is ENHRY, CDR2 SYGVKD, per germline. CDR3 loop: CAISGWVAGNTYNEQFF. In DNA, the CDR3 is TGTGCCATCAGTGGCTGGGTAGCGGGAAATACCTACAATGAGCAGTTCTTC.

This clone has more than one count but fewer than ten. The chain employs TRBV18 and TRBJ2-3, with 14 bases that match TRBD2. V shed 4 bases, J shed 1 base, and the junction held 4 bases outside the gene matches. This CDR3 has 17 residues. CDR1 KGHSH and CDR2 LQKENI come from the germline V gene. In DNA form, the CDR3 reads TGTGCCAGCTCACTCGGACTAGCGGGAGGCCGCACAGATACGCAGTATTTT. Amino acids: CASSLGLAGGRTDTQYF.

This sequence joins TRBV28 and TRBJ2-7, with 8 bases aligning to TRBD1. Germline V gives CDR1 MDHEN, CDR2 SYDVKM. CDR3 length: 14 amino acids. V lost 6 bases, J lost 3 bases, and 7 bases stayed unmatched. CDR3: CASRRTGMNYEQYF. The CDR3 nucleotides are TGTGCCAGCAGACGGACAGGGATGAACTACGAGCAGTACTTC.

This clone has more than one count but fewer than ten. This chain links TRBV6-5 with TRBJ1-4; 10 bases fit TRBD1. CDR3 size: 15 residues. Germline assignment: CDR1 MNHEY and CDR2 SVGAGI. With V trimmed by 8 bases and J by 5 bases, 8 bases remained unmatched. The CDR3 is CASQSRGQGNEKLFF. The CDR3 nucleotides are TGTGCCAGCCAAAGCCGGGGACAGGGGAATGAAAAACTGTTTTTT.

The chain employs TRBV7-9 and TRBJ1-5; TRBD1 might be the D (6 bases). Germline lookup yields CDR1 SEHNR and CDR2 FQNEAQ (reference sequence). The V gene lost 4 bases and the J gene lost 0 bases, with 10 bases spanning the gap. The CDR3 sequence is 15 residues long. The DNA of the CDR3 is TGTGCCAGCAGCTCAGGGGAAGTTAGCAATCAGCCCCAGCATTTT. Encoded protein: CASSSGEVSNQPQHF.

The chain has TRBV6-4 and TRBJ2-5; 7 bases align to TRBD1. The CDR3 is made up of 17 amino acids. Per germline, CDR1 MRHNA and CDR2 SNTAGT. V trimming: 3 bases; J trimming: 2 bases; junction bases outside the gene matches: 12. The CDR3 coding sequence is TGTGCCAGCAGTGATAACGATACCGGGACAGATCAAGAGACCCAGTACTTC. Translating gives CASSDNDTGTDQETQYF.

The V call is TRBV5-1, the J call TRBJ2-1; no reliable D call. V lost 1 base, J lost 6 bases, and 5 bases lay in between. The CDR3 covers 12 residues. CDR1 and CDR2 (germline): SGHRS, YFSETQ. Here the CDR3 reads CASSLSSNEQFF. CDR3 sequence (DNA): TGCGCCAGCAGCTTGTCGAGCAATGAGCAGTTCTTC.

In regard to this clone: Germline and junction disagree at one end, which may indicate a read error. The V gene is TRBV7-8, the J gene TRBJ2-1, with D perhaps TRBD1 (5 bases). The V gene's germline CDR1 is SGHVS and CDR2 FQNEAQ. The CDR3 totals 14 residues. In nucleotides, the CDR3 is TGTGCCAGCACAGGGCGTTTCTCCTGCAATGAGCAGTTCTTC. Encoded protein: CASTGRFSCNEQFF. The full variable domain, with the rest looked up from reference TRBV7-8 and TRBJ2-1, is GAGVSQSPRYKVAKRGQDVALRCDPISGHVSLFWYQQALGQGPEFLTYFQNEAQLDKSGLPSDRFFAERPEGSVSTLKIQRTQQEDSAVYLCASTGRFSCNEQFFGPGTRLTVL.

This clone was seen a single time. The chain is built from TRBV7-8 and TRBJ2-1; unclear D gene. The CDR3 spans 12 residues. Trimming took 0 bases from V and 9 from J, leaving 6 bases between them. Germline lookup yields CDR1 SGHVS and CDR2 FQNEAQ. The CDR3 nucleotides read TGTGCCAGCAGCTTAGCAGCTACTGAGCAGTTCTTC. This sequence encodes CASSLAATEQFF.

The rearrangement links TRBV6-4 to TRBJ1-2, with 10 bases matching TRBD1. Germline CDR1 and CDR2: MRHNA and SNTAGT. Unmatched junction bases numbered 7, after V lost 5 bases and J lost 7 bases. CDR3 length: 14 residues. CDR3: CASSQTGGEGGYTF. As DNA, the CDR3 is TGTGCCAGCAGTCAGACAGGGGGCGAAGGTGGCTACACCTTC.

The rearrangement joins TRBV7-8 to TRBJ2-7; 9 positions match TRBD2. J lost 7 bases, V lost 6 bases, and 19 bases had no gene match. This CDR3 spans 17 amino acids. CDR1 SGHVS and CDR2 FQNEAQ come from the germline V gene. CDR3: CASRFLDVVAGAGEQYF. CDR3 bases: TGTGCCAGCAGATTTCTCGACGTGGTAGCGGGAGCGGGGGAGCAGTACTTC.

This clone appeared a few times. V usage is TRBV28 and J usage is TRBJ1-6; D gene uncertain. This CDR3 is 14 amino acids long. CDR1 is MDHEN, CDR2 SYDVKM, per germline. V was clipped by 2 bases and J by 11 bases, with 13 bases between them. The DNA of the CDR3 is TGTGCCAGCAGTTTACGAGGCCTGCGGACACCCCTCCACTTT. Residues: CASSLRGLRTPLHF.

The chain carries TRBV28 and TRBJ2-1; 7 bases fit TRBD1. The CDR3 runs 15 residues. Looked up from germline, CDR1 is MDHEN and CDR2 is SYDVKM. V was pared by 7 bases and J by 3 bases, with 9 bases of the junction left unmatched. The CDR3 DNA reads TGTGCCAGCACAAGTCCGGGACAGCACTACAATGAGCAGTTCTTC. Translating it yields CASTSPGQHYNEQFF.

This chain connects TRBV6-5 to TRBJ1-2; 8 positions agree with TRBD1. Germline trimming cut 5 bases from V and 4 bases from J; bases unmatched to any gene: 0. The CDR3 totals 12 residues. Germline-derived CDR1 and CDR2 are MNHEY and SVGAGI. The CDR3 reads CASSGQGYGYTF. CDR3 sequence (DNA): TGTGCCAGCAGTGGACAGGGCTATGGCTACACCTTC.

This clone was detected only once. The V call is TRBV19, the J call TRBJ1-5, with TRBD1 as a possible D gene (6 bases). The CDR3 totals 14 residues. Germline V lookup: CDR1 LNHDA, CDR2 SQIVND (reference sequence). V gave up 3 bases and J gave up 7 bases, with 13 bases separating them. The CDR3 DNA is TGTGCCAGTAGTATCAGCAGGGGAGAGCAGCCCCAGCATTTT. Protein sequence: CASSISRGEQPQHF. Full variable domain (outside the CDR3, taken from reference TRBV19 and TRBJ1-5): DGGITQSPKYLFRKEGQNVTLSCEQNLNHDAMYWYRQDPGQGLRLIYYSQIVNDFQKGDIAEGYSVSREKKESFPLTVTSAQKNPTAFYLCASSISRGEQPQHFGDGTRLSIL.

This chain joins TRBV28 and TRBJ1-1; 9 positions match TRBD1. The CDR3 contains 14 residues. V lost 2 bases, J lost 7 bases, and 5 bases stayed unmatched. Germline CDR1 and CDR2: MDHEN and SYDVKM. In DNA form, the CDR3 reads TGTGCCAGCAGTTTAAGGGACAGGGAAAGTGAAGCTTTCTTT. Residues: CASSLRDRESEAFF.

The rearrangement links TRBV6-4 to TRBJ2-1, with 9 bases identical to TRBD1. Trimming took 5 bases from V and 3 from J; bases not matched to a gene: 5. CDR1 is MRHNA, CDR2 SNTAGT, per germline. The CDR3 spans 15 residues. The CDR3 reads CASSPTGGGYNEQFF. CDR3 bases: TGTGCCAGCAGTCCCACAGGGGGCGGCTACAATGAGCAGTTCTTC.

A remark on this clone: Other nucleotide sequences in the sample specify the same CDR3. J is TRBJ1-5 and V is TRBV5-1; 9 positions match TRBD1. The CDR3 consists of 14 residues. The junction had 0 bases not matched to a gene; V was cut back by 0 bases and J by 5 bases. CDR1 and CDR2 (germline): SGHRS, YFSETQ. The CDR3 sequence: CASSLGQGDQPQHF. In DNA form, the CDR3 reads TGCGCCAGCAGCTTGGGACAGGGGGATCAGCCCCAGCATTTT.

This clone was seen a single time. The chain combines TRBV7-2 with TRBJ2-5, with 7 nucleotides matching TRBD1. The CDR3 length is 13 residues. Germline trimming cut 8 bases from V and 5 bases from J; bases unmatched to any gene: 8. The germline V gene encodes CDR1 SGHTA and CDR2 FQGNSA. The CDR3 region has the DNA TGTGCCAGCGGAAGGGGGCCAGCGGAGACCCAGTACTTC. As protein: CASGRGPAETQYF.

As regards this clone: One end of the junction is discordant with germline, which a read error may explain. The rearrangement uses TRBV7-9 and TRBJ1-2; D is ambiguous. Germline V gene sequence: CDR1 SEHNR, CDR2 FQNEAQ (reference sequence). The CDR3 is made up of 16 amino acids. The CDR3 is CSSSPRPIDTNYGYTF. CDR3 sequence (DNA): TGTTCCAGCAGCCCCCGACCGATCGACACGAACTATGGCTACACCTTC.

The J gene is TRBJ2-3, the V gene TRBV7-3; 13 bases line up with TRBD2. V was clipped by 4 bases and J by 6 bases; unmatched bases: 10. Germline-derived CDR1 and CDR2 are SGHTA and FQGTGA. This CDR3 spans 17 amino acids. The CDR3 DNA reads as TGTGCCAGCAGCTCAGAGCCGGGACTAGCGGGGATGGATACGCAGTATTTT. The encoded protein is CASSSEPGLAGMDTQYF.

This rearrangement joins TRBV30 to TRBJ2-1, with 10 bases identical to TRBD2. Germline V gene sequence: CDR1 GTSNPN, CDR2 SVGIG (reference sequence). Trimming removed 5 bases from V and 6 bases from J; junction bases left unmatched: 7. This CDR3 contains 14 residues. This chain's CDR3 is CAWSLAGEINEQFF. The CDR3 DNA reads TGTGCCTGGTCCCTAGCGGGAGAAATCAATGAGCAGTTCTTC.

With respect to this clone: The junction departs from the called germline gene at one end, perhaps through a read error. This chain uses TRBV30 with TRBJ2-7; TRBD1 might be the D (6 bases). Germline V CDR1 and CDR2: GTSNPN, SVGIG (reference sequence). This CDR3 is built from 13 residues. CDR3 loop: CAWGKTGLDEQHF. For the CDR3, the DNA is TGTGCCTGGGGGAAAACAGGGCTCGACGAGCAGCACTTC.

The CDR3 region is CASSVDMGAGYEQYF. In DNA form, the CDR3 reads TGTGCCAGCAGCGTAGATATGGGGGCCGGCTACGAGCAGTACTTC. The chain couples TRBV9 to TRBJ2-7, with D maybe TRBD1 (6 bases). The V and J ends lost 0 bases and 3 bases respectively, with 13 bases between them. Germline V lookup: CDR1 SGDLS, CDR2 YYNGEE. The CDR3 consists of 15 residues.

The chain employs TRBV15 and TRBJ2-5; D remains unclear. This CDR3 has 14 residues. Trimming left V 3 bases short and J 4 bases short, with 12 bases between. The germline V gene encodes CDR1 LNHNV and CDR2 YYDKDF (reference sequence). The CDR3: CATSSAEPIETQYF. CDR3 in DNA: TGTGCCACCAGCAGTGCGGAGCCCATAGAGACCCAGTACTTC.

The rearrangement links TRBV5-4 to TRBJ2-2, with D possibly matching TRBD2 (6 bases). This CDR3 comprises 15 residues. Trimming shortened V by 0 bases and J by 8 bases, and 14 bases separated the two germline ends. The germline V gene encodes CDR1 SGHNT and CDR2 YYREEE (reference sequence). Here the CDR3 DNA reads TGTGCCAGCAGCTTGGTTGAGAGGGACTCAGGGGAGCTGTTTTTT. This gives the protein CASSLVERDSGELFF.

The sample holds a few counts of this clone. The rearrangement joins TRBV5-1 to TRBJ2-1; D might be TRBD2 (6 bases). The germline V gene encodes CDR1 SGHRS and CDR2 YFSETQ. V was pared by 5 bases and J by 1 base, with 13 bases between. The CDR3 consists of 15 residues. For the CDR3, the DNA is TGCGCCAGCAGGCAATCTAGCGAGTCCTACAATGAGCAGTTCTTC. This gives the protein CASRQSSESYNEQFF.